One sample yielded the 21 T cell receptor beta chains listed below, sequenced in a study of cytomegalovirus exposure and HLA in healthy donors. The PCR employed 60 Vbeta primers together with 13 Jbeta primers. Generated by immunoSEQ multiplex PCR, the TCRdb table keeps only in-frame clones and is missing some. This sample has under 150,000 clones; approximately 80% occur once, and the top ten carry roughly 4.2%. Sample: PBMCs. The receptors were sampled from a man aged 35 to 55 in good health and CMV-seropositive.

The V gene is TRBV5-1, the J gene TRBJ2-1; TRBD2 aligns across 14 bases. The V segment lost 6 bases and the J segment 11 bases; nucleotides outside the gene matches: 13. Germline V gene data show CDR1 as SGHRS and CDR2 as YFSETQ. The CDR3 loop spans 16 amino acids. The CDR3 reads CASILTSGLAGVKQFF. The CDR3 bases are TGCGCCAGCATCCTGACCTCGGGACTAGCGGGAGTCAAGCAGTTCTTC.

The chain carries TRBV6-1 and TRBJ2-4, with D tentatively TRBD1 (5 bases). The V end lost 3 bases, the J end lost 0 bases, and 15 bases lay between the germline ends. Per germline, CDR1 MNHNS and CDR2 SASEGT. The CDR3 has 17 residues. The CDR3 spells CASSDLRASLAKNIQYF. CDR3 coding DNA: TGTGCCAGCAGTGACCTCAGGGCGAGCCTAGCCAAAAACATTCAGTACTTC.

The V gene is TRBV27, the J gene TRBJ1-2, with 7 bases lining up with TRBD1. Germline V gene sequence: CDR1 MNHEY, CDR2 SMNVEV (reference sequence). The CDR3 extends over 14 amino acids. J lost 7 bases, V lost 4 bases, and 9 bases had no gene match. This CDR3 reads CASSSSGQVFGYTF. The CDR3 region has the DNA TGTGCCAGCAGTTCTTCCGGACAGGTATTTGGCTACACCTTC.

This clone showed up many times. Written as DNA, the CDR3 is TGTGCCAGCAGCGGACAGGGTGCTCCCTATGGCTACACCTTC. It specifies CASSGQGAPYGYTF. V and J are TRBV2 and TRBJ1-2; 8 bases fit TRBD1. V was pared by 6 bases and J by 4 bases, with 7 bases of the junction left unmatched. The CDR3 totals 14 residues. Looked up from germline, CDR1 is SNHLY and CDR2 is FYNNEI.

V gene TRBV15 combines with J gene TRBJ2-2, with TRBD2 matching 7 bases. The V and J ends lost 5 bases and 4 bases, in that order; junction bases with no gene match: 10. The CDR3 sequence is 16 residues long. The germline V gene has CDR1 LNHNV and CDR2 YYDKDF (reference sequence). The CDR3 nucleotides read TGTGCCACCAGCCTCGGCGGGAGAGTTATCACCGGGGAGCTGTTTTTT. This gives the protein CATSLGGRVITGELFF.

This clone was seen once. The chain couples TRBV4-1 to TRBJ2-7; TRBD2 aligns across 10 bases. The CDR3 extends over 15 amino acids. Trimming took 1 base from V and 2 from J; bases not matched to a gene: 2. CDR1 and CDR2 (germline): MGHRA, YSYEKL. CDR3: CASSQGSGRAYEQYF. The CDR3 DNA sequence: TGCGCCAGCAGCCAAGGGAGCGGGAGGGCCTACGAGCAGTACTTC.

V and J are TRBV4-3 and TRBJ2-7; D remains ambiguous. The CDR3 is made up of 18 amino acids. The ends were cut back, 0 bases at V and 4 bases at J, with 22 bases in the middle. CDR1 is LGHNA, CDR2 YSLEER, per germline. Here the CDR3 reads CASSQEMRHGALGYEQYF. The CDR3 nucleotides are TGCGCCAGCAGCCAAGAAATGAGGCACGGAGCATTGGGTTACGAGCAGTACTTC.

This chain links TRBV27 with TRBJ2-3; 10 bases match TRBD1. J gave up 3 bases and V 5 bases, and 2 bases lay outside the gene matches. The CDR3 covers 14 residues. Germline CDR1 reads MNHEY; CDR2 reads SMNVEV (reference sequence). CDR3 nucleotide sequence: TGTGCCAGCAGTAAGGACAGGGGGACAGATACGCAGTATTTT. This encodes CASSKDRGTDTQYF.

This clone was counted between two and nine times. V gene TRBV6-6 combines with J gene TRBJ2-1; 9 positions agree with TRBD2. The CDR3 spans 16 residues. Germline trimming cut 3 bases from V and 10 bases from J; bases unmatched to any gene: 13. Germline loops: CDR1 MNHNY, CDR2 SVGAGI (reference sequence). CDR3 protein: CASSYVVRGGVREQFF. DNA of the CDR3: TGTGCCAGCAGTTATGTGGTGCGGGGGGGTGTTAGAGAGCAGTTCTTC.

This clone came up once. The CDR3, as DNA: TGCAGTGCTACTGGGACAGCCGCCAGAACCTTC. As protein: CSATGTAARTF. The rearrangement joins TRBV20-1 to TRBJ1-2, with 7 nucleotides matching TRBD1. The germline gives CDR1 DFQATT, CDR2 SNEGSKA (reference sequence). The junction had 10 bases not matched to a gene; V was cut back by 4 bases and J by 14 bases. The CDR3 covers 11 residues.

J is TRBJ1-1 and V is TRBV2, with TRBD1 matching over 7 bases. The length of the CDR3 is 14 residues. CDR1 is SNHLY, CDR2 FYNNEI, per germline. The J segment lost 0 bases and the V segment lost 7 bases, leaving 5 bases of the junction unmatched. CDR3 residues: CASIYRGLNTEAFF. The DNA of the CDR3 is TGTGCCAGCATATACAGGGGTTTGAACACTGAAGCTTTCTTT.

CDR3 nucleotides: TGTGCCAGCAGCCCGGGGGGGTGGGAGCCTGGAAACATTCAGTACTTC. Translated, it gives CASSPGGWEPGNIQYF. This chain connects TRBV5-6 to TRBJ2-4; 8 bases are a match to TRBD2. Germline loops: CDR1 SGHDT, CDR2 YYEEEE. With V trimmed by 4 bases and J by 6 bases, 12 bases remained unmatched. The CDR3 length is 16 residues.

This chain uses TRBV7-9 with TRBJ1-5; maybe TRBD1 (5 bases). Trimming cost V 2 bases and J 7 bases, with 12 bases left between them. Germline V gene data show CDR1 as SEHNR and CDR2 as FQNEAQ (reference sequence). The CDR3 is made up of 14 amino acids. The CDR3 DNA reads as TGTGCCAGCAGCTTACAGGGATTGGGCCAGCCCCAGCATTTT. It is translated as CASSLQGLGQPQHF.

V and J are TRBV7-9 and TRBJ2-3; D is perhaps TRBD1 (6 bases). Looked up from germline, CDR1 is SEHNR and CDR2 is FQNEAQ (reference sequence). The CDR3 runs 19 residues. The V end lost 0 bases, the J end lost 1 base, and 20 bases lay between the germline ends. In nucleotides, the CDR3 is TGTGCCAGCAGCTTAGCGCTGGGGCTAGGGGGTCCGGGCACAGATACGCAGTATTTT. Protein product: CASSLALGLGGPGTDTQYF.

The chain links TRBV7-2 to TRBJ2-7, with TRBD2 matching 9 bases. V dropped 2 bases and J dropped 5; count of bases not matched to a gene: 10. Germline assignment: CDR1 SGHTA and CDR2 FQGNSA. The CDR3 length is 16 residues. In DNA, the CDR3 is TGTGCCAGCAGCTTATACGGGACAGCTAGCGGGGACGAGCAGTACTTC. It encodes CASSLYGTASGDEQYF.

The V gene is TRBV4-1, the J gene TRBJ1-4; D possibly corresponds to TRBD1 (6 bases). CDR1 is MGHRA, CDR2 YSYEKL, per germline. The length of the CDR3 is 16 residues. V dropped 6 bases and J dropped 0 bases, with 14 bases sitting between them. The CDR3 sequence: CASRNLRGTTNEKLFF. Here the CDR3 DNA reads TGCGCCAGCAGAAACTTGAGGGGGACAACTAATGAAAAACTGTTTTTT.

The gene calls are TRBV18 and TRBJ1-1; 8 bases agree with TRBD1. The V segment lost 6 bases and the J segment 5 bases; nucleotides outside the gene matches: 8. The CDR3 is 14 residues long. The germline V gene encodes CDR1 KGHSH and CDR2 LQKENI. The CDR3 loop reads CASSPTGVETEAFF. CDR3 in DNA: TGTGCCAGCTCGCCGACAGGGGTGGAAACTGAAGCTTTCTTT.

This clone has only a few counts. The chain couples TRBV6-4 to TRBJ2-1, with 8 nucleotides matching TRBD2. The germline gives CDR1 MRHNA, CDR2 SNTAGT. The ends lost 5 bases at V and 6 bases at J; junction bases unmatched: 9. The CDR3 consists of 15 residues. The CDR3 DNA is TGTGCCAGCAGTAGAAGCGGGAGTCCGTCCAATGAGCAGTTCTTC. Its translation is CASSRSGSPSNEQFF.

V usage is TRBV7-9 and J usage is TRBJ1-4; 8 positions match TRBD1. J gave up 6 bases and V 5 bases, and 8 bases lay outside the gene matches. The CDR3 consists of 15 residues. Germline V gene sequence: CDR1 SEHNR, CDR2 FQNEAQ (reference sequence). CDR3 nucleotide sequence: TGTGCCAGCAGCCGCGGACAGGGCTCACATGAAAAACTGTTTTTT. Its translation is CASSRGQGSHEKLFF. The complete variable domain, with remaining parts taken from reference TRBV7-9 and TRBJ1-4, reads DTGVSQNPRHKITKRGQNVTFRCDPISEHNRLYWYRQTLGQGPEFLTYFQNEAQLEKSRLLSDRFSAERPKGSFSTLEIQRTEQGDSAMYLCASSRGQGSHEKLFFGSGTQLSVL.

This clone was seen only once. This rearrangement joins TRBV7-2 to TRBJ1-1; no firm D call. The germline V gene has CDR1 SGHTA and CDR2 FQGNSA. The CDR3 is made up of 14 amino acids. The germline V and J ends were trimmed by 5 bases and 5 bases, with 15 bases remaining between them. DNA of the CDR3: TGTGCCAGCAGCCCTAGGCCGGGAAGGACTGAAGCTTTCTTT. Protein: CASSPRPGRTEAFF. The full variable domain, in which reference TRBV7-2 and TRBJ1-1 provide the parts outside the CDR3, is GAGVSQSPSNKVTEKGKDVELRCDPISGHTALYWYRQSLGQGLEFLIYFQGNSAPDKSGLPSDRFSAERTGGSVSTLTIQRTQQEDSAVYLCASSPRPGRTEAFFGQGTRLTVV.

The chain employs TRBV6-6 and TRBJ2-2, with 9 bases identical to TRBD1. This CDR3 comprises 14 residues. Germline assignment: CDR1 MNHNY and CDR2 SVGAGI (reference sequence). The V gene end was trimmed by 5 bases and the J gene end by 7 bases; junction bases not matched to a gene: 5. CDR3 DNA: TGTGCCAGCAGTGGGACAGGGTTTCTCGGGGAGCTGTTTTTT. Translation gives CASSGTGFLGELFF.